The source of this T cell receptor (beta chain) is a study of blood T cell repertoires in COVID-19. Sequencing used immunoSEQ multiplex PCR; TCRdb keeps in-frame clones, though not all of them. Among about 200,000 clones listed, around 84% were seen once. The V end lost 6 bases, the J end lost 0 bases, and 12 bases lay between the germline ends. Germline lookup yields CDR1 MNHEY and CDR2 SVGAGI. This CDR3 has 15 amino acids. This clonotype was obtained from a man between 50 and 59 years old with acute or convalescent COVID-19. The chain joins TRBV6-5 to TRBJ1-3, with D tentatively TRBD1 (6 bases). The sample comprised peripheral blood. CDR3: CASRGTLSSGNTIYF. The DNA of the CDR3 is TGTGCCAGCAGGGGGACATTAAGCTCTGGAAACACCATATATTTT.